The present entry profiles one T cell receptor beta chain with its context. What it binds is not known. Trimming removed 4 bases from V and 3 bases from J, with 9 bases in between. The CDR3 contains 13 residues. Germline loops: CDR1 LGHDT, CDR2 YNNKEL (reference sequence). The entry originates in a study of T cell responses to AZD1222 COVID-19 vaccine. Study outcomes and limitations: Spike was spanned by vaccine-associated CD4 TCRs, with dominance at 160-218 and 743-854. White British people made up most donors, females outnumbered males, and clonal diversity was possibly underestimated.

Only in-frame clones appear in the TCRdb table, and some are missing; sequencing was by immunoSEQ multiplex PCR. The sample records roughly 130,000 clones, just under 95% being singletons. The sequences come from peripheral blood, collected 28 days after the second AZD1222 dose. The sequence was collected from an adult who received the AZD1222 COVID-19 vaccine. The chain links TRBV3-1 (or the pseudogene TRBV3-2) to TRBJ2-5; the D gene is possibly TRBD2 (5 bases). The CDR3 here is CASSPAGEETQYF. In DNA form, the CDR3 reads TGTGCCAGCAGCCCTGCCGGGGAAGAGACCCAGTACTTC.